These T cell receptor beta chains were read from a single sample in a study of blood T cell repertoires in COVID-19. Assay: immunoSEQ multiplex PCR; the TCRdb copy retains only in-frame clones and omits some. The table has a few hundred thousand clones, around 87% seen once. Sequences were obtained from PBMCs or T cells enriched from blood (not recorded which). The receptors were sampled from a man aged 40-55 years in a cohort exposed to, infected with or recovered from COVID-19 (not recorded which). Each CDR3 is given with its conserved first and last residue. A D gene is named only where the DNA matches it firmly. The listing skips clone size in some rows; elsewhere it reads once, few, many or a size class.

v_call	clone_size	d_call	j_call	cdr3_aa	cdr3_nt
TRBV9	NA	NA	TRBJ1-1	CASSVEGRGTEAFF	TGTGCCAGCAGCGTAGAGGGTAGGGGCACTGAAGCTTTCTTT
TRBV25-1	few	NA	TRBJ1-2	CASSEIQSYGYTF	TGTGCCAGCAGTGAAATACAGTCCTATGGCTACACCTTC
TRBV7-9	few	NA	TRBJ1-5	CASSLDGGAGNQPQHF	TGTGCCAGCAGCTTAGATGGGGGGGCGGGCAATCAGCCCCAGCATTTT
TRBV9	few	NA	TRBJ1-3	CASSPAGTEGNTIYF	TGTGCCAGCAGCCCAGCGGGGACGGAGGGAAACACCATATATTTT
TRBV4-1	NA	TRBD1	TRBJ1-2	CASSQEGTGGYGYTF	TGCGCCAGCAGCCAAGAGGGGACAGGGGGGTATGGCTACACCTTC
TRBV30	NA	NA	TRBJ1-6	CAYSGLLNSPLHF	TGTGCCTACTCGGGACTCCTCAATTCACCCCTCCACTTT
TRBV7-2	few	NA	TRBJ1-2	CASTNRDTDGYTF	TGTGCCAGCACCAACAGGGATACGGATGGCTACACCTTC
TRBV6-2/TRBV6-3	once	TRBD1	TRBJ2-4	CASSYRRDRLQLAKNIQYF	TGTGCCAGCAGTTACCGCCGGGACAGGTTACAACTAGCCAAAAACATTCAGTACTTC
TRBV18	NA	NA	TRBJ1-1	CASSPEGGRTEAFF	TGTGCCAGCTCACCTGAGGGAGGGAGGACTGAAGCTTTCTTT
TRBV5-4	NA	NA	TRBJ2-1	CASSPGGGYNEQFF	TGTGCCAGCAGCCCAGGTGGGGGGTACAATGAGCAGTTCTTC
TRBV18	NA	NA	TRBJ1-5	CASSPPGQANQPQHF	TGTGCCAGCTCACCACCGGGGCAGGCTAATCAACCCCAGCATTTT
TRBV7-9	NA	TRBD2	TRBJ2-1	CASSLYTSGRTIRQFF	TGTGCCAGCAGCTTATACACTAGCGGGAGAACTATCCGGCAGTTCTTC
TRBV13	NA	NA	TRBJ2-1	CASTHYGSSYNEQFF	TGTGCCAGCACTCACTACGGGAGCTCCTACAATGAGCAGTTCTTC
TRBV29-1	NA	NA	TRBJ1-1	CSVDQGMNTEAFF	TGCAGCGTTGATCAGGGTATGAACACTGAAGCTTTCTTT
TRBV5-1	NA	NA	TRBJ1-4	CASSLALNEKLFF	TGCGCCAGCAGCTTGGCCCTTAATGAAAAACTGTTTTTT
TRBV10-3	NA	NA	TRBJ2-1	CAISGLSYNEQFF	TGTGCCATCAGTGGACTCTCCTACAATGAGCAGTTCTTC
TRBV28	NA	NA	TRBJ2-2	CASSFPPGQRNAGELFF	TGTGCCAGCAGTTTTCCCCCGGGACAACGAAACGCCGGGGAGCTGTTTTTT
TRBV5-1	NA	NA	TRBJ1-4	CASSLGGSPNEKLFF	TGCGCCAGCAGCTTGGGAGGGAGCCCTAATGAAAAACTGTTTTTT
TRBV4-2	NA	TRBD2	TRBJ2-2	CASSGSSGAATGELFF	TGTGCCAGCAGCGGATCTAGCGGAGCGGCCACCGGGGAGCTGTTTTTT
TRBV29-1	NA	TRBD2	TRBJ2-4	CSVLETSVKNIQYF	TGCAGCGTTTTGGAGACTAGCGTAAAAAACATTCAGTACTTC
TRBV2	NA	NA	TRBJ2-5	CASSVREKTQYF	TGTGCCAGCAGTGTCCGGGAAAAGACCCAGTACTTC
TRBV13	NA	NA	TRBJ2-7	CASSSRDSGSYEQYF	TGTGCCAGCAGCTCACGGGACTCAGGCTCCTACGAGCAGTACTTC
TRBV4-1	NA	TRBD1	TRBJ1-4	CASSQDQTGAEKLFF	TGCGCCAGCAGCCAAGACCAGACAGGGGCGGAAAAACTGTTTTTT
TRBV5-5	NA	NA	TRBJ1-4	CASSLVQVEKLFF	TGTGCCAGCAGCTTGGTACAGGTGGAAAAACTGTTTTTT
TRBV6-4	NA	NA	TRBJ1-5	CASSQQGNQPQHF	TGTGCCAGCAGTCAACAAGGCAATCAGCCCCAGCATTTT
TRBV5-1	NA	NA	TRBJ1-5	CASSLDREQPQHF	TGCGCCAGCAGCTTGGACAGGGAACAGCCCCAGCATTTT
TRBV7-9	NA	NA	TRBJ1-1	CASSLEGEFPEAFF	TGTGCCAGCAGCTTGGAGGGTGAATTCCCTGAAGCTTTCTTT
TRBV5-4	NA	TRBD1	TRBJ1-6	CASQTGDNSPLHF	TGTGCCAGCCAAACAGGGGATAATTCACCCCTCCACTTT
TRBV10-3	NA	NA	TRBJ1-1	CAISESDSVNTEAFF	TGTGCCATCAGTGAATCTGACAGCGTGAACACTGAAGCTTTCTTT
TRBV6-5	NA	TRBD1	TRBJ2-1	CASSTDRGHNEQFF	TGTGCCAGCAGCACGGACAGGGGCCACAATGAGCAGTTCTTC
TRBV11-2	NA	TRBD1	TRBJ1-2	CASSPRGHDYGYTF	TGTGCCAGCAGTCCCAGGGGGCATGACTATGGCTACACCTTC
TRBV9	NA	NA	TRBJ1-2	CASSPRQSNYGYTF	TGTGCCAGCAGCCCCCGACAGAGTAACTATGGCTACACCTTC
TRBV14	few	TRBD2	TRBJ2-3	CASSLGLAGARTDTQYF	TGTGCCAGCAGCCTTGGACTAGCGGGAGCGAGAACAGATACGCAGTATTTT
TRBV28	NA	TRBD2	TRBJ2-7	CASKKAGGPSFEQYF	TGTGCCAGCAAAAAAGCGGGAGGGCCCAGTTTTGAGCAGTACTTC
TRBV10-3	NA	NA	TRBJ2-7	CAISESTASYEQYF	TGTGCCATCAGTGAGTCCACTGCATCCTACGAGCAGTACTTC
TRBV29-1	NA	NA	TRBJ1-1	CVGGPSPNTEAFF	TGCGTGGGGGGACCTTCCCCTAACACTGAAGCTTTCTTT
TRBV18	NA	NA	TRBJ1-2	CASSQQENYGYTF	TGTGCCAGCTCACAACAGGAGAACTATGGCTACACCTTC
TRBV19	NA	NA	TRBJ1-5	CASSIVGLPHQPQHF	TGTGCCAGTAGTATAGTTGGGCTCCCCCATCAGCCCCAGCATTTT
TRBV5-1	NA	TRBD2	TRBJ2-7	CASSRGGATYEQYF	TGCGCCAGCAGCCGGGGGGGCGCTACCTACGAGCAGTACTTC
TRBV11-2	NA	TRBD2	TRBJ2-1	CASSLPSGRDSYNEQFF	TGTGCCAGCAGCTTACCGAGCGGGAGAGACTCCTACAATGAGCAGTTCTTC
TRBV7-9	NA	NA	TRBJ2-3	CASSQGGANTQYF	TGTGCCAGCAGCCAAGGGGGGGCAAATACGCAGTATTTT
TRBV7-9	NA	NA	TRBJ2-7	CASSTGDGTYEQYF	TGTGCCAGCAGCACGGGGGACGGAACCTACGAGCAGTACTTC
TRBV30	NA	TRBD1	TRBJ2-5	CAWKQGRETQYF	TGTGCCTGGAAACAGGGGCGCGAGACCCAGTACTTC